What follows are 26 T cell receptor beta chains derived from one specimen sequenced in a study of long-term antiretroviral therapy in people with HIV. A v3.0 immunoSEQ assay was performed at survey level. TCRdb's table, derived via immunoSEQ multiplex PCR, lists solely in-frame clones and lacks some. The sample has approximately 17,000 clones; 70% to 90% are singletons. This sample comprised unsorted PBMCs, obtained 0.6 years after starting antiretroviral therapy. The receptor set was obtained from a woman aged 18-29 years with HIV.

The chain carries TRBV14 and TRBJ1-5; the D is unclear. CDR1 and CDR2 from the germline V gene are SGHDN and FVKESK. Trimming took off 3 bases at V and 7 bases at J, with 10 bases between the two ends. CDR3 length equals 13 residues. The CDR3 DNA is TGTGCCAGCAGCCAGGGTCTACAACAGCCCCAGCATTTT. This codes for CASSQGLQQPQHF. Full variable domain (remainder filled in from reference TRBV14 and TRBJ1-5): EAGVTQFPSHSVIEKGQTVTLRCDPISGHDNLYWYRRVMGKEIKFLLHFVKESKQDESGMPNNRFLAERTGGTYSTLKVQPAELEDSGVYFCASSQGLQQPQHFGDGTRLSIL.

The genes are TRBV4-1 and TRBJ2-4, with D possibly matching TRBD2 (6 bases). Trimming took 3 bases from V and 0 from J, leaving 27 bases between them. Germline CDR1 MGHRA, CDR2 YSYEKL. This CDR3 region has 21 residues. CDR3: CASSQGLNFAEGILAKNIQYF. The CDR3 nucleotides read TGCGCCAGCAGCCAGGGGCTGAACTTTGCGGAGGGGATACTAGCCAAAAACATTCAGTACTTC.

The rearrangement uses TRBV27 and TRBJ1-1; no definite D call. The germline V gene has CDR1 MNHEY and CDR2 SMNVEV (reference sequence). The length of the CDR3 is 13 residues. The V and J ends lost 6 bases and 5 bases respectively, with 13 bases between them. As DNA, the CDR3 is TGTGCCAGCAGCTCGTCGATTGGGACTGAAGCTTTCTTT. As protein: CASSSSIGTEAFF.

In its sample, this clone was seen a few times. The same CDR3 is also encoded by other DNA sequences in this sample. The chain carries TRBV27 and TRBJ2-3; D is unclear. The CDR3 has 11 residues. Trimming took off 2 bases at V and 6 bases at J, with 3 bases between the two ends. In germline, CDR1 is MNHEY, CDR2 SMNVEV (reference sequence). CDR3 DNA: TGTGCCAGCAGTTTAGGGGATACGCAGTATTTT. Protein product: CASSLGDTQYF.

This clone was detected only once. The genes are TRBV9 and TRBJ2-1; 14 bases agree with TRBD2. Germline V lookup: CDR1 SGDLS, CDR2 YYNGEE. The CDR3 runs 17 residues. The trim removed 3 bases at V and 7 bases at J, leaving 9 bases unmatched. The chain's CDR3 is CASSGYRTSGGSNEQFF. The CDR3 nucleotides read TGTGCCAGCAGCGGTTACAGGACTAGCGGGGGGTCGAATGAGCAGTTCTTC. The whole variable domain, filled in from reference TRBV9 and TRBJ2-1, reads DSGVTQTPKHLITATGQRVTLRCSPRSGDLSVYWYQQSLDQGLQFLIQYYNGEERAKGNILERFSAQQFPDLHSELNLSSLELGDSALYFCASSGYRTSGGSNEQFFGPGTRLTVL.

The chain carries TRBV7-9 and TRBJ2-7; D call uncertain. Germline loops: CDR1 SEHNR, CDR2 FQNEAQ (reference sequence). The length of the CDR3 is 14 residues. Trimming took off 1 base at V and 7 bases at J, with 14 bases between the two ends. CDR3 region: CASSLGLQQQEQYF. DNA of the CDR3: TGTGCCAGCAGCTTAGGGTTGCAGCAGCAGGAGCAGTACTTC.

This chain joins TRBV6-5 and TRBJ1-1, with 10 bases aligning to TRBD1. Germline V gene data show CDR1 as MNHEY and CDR2 as SVGAGI. CDR3 length equals 15 residues. Trimming at V came to 6 bases and at J to 1 base, leaving 5 bases not matched to a gene. CDR3 region: CASRMTGGRNTEAFF. The DNA for the CDR3 is TGTGCCAGCAGAATGACAGGGGGCAGGAACACTGAAGCTTTCTTT.

In this sample, this clone turned up a few times. The chain combines TRBV6-5 with TRBJ1-5; TRBD1 agrees at 8 bases. Germline V CDR1 and CDR2: MNHEY, SVGAGI. CDR3 length: 14 residues. Trimming removed 6 bases from V and 7 bases from J; junction bases left unmatched: 8. The chain's CDR3 is CASRAAGGRQPQHF. For the CDR3, the DNA is TGTGCCAGCAGGGCAGCAGGGGGCCGACAGCCCCAGCATTTT.

The chain combines TRBV20-1 with TRBJ1-2, with D unresolved. Germline CDR1 is DFQATT and CDR2 is SNEGSKA (reference sequence). With 5 bases removed from V and 1 base from J, the gap between germline ends came to 2 bases. The CDR3 extends over 10 amino acids. CDR3 region: CSAFNYGYTF. CDR3 nucleotide sequence: TGCAGTGCTTTTAACTATGGCTACACCTTC.

The genes are TRBV5-4 and TRBJ1-3, with no clear D. Germline lookup yields CDR1 SGHNT and CDR2 YYREEE (reference sequence). The CDR3 runs 15 residues. Trimming took 1 base from V and 3 from J, leaving 11 bases between them. CDR3 sequence: CASSLNPASGNTIYF. In DNA form, the CDR3 reads TGTGCCAGCAGCTTGAACCCAGCCAGTGGAAACACCATATATTTT. Looking up the rest from reference TRBV5-4 and TRBJ1-3 gives the full variable domain: ETGVTQSPTHLIKTRGQQVTLRCSSQSGHNTVSWYQQALGQGPQFIFQYYREEENGRGNFPPRFSGLQFPNYSSELNVNALELDDSALYLCASSLNPASGNTIYFGEGSWLTVV.

This chain links TRBV4-3 with TRBJ2-3; the D gene is possibly TRBD1 (6 bases). The CDR3 is made up of 14 amino acids. CDR1 is LGHNA, CDR2 YSLEER, per germline. V lost 4 bases, J lost 1 base, and 9 bases lay in between. The CDR3: CASSPWTGTDTQYF. The CDR3 region has the DNA TGCGCCAGCAGCCCTTGGACAGGCACAGATACGCAGTATTTT.

The chain carries TRBV18 and TRBJ1-1; tentatively, D is TRBD1 (6 bases). Germline V gene data show CDR1 as KGHSH and CDR2 as LQKENI. The length of the CDR3 is 15 residues. The germline V and J ends were trimmed by 3 bases and 1 base, with 12 bases remaining between them. The CDR3 DNA sequence: TGTGCCAGCTCACCTAACGCAGGGGAGAACACTGAAGCTTTCTTT. This encodes CASSPNAGENTEAFF.

The rearrangement joins TRBV6-1 to TRBJ1-2; weak D call: TRBD1 (5 bases). The V and J ends lost 2 bases and 4 bases respectively, with 20 bases between them. The germline V gene encodes CDR1 MNHNS and CDR2 SASEGT. This CDR3 is built from 17 residues. CDR3 nucleotide sequence: TGTGCCAGCAGTGAAAGTCCCCCCGGGACGGCCAGCTATGGCTACACCTTC. It codes for CASSESPPGTASYGYTF.

This clone was observed a handful of times. The CDR3 here is CASSPSPGQVEGYTF. CDR3 bases: TGCGCCAGCAGCCCCAGTCCGGGACAGGTGGAAGGCTACACCTTC. The V call is TRBV5-1, the J call TRBJ1-2; 8 bases agree with TRBD1. Germline CDR1 SGHRS, CDR2 YFSETQ. V lost 4 bases to trimming and J lost 8 bases; unmatched junction nucleotides: 13. This CDR3 is 15 amino acids long.

The CDR3 DNA reads as TGTGCCAGCAGTGAACGGGGCCAGGGGAACACTGAAGCTTTCTTT. Translating gives CASSERGQGNTEAFF. The chain links TRBV2 to TRBJ1-1; D perhaps matches TRBD1 (5 bases). CDR1 and CDR2 from the germline V gene are SNHLY and FYNNEI. This CDR3 has 15 residues. Between the trimmed V and J ends, which lost 2 bases and 1 base, there was a span of 11 bases.

The V call is TRBV9, the J call TRBJ1-1; D is possibly TRBD1 (6 bases). CDR3 size: 13 residues. The V gene lost 3 bases and the J gene lost 8 bases, with 14 bases spanning the gap. The germline V gene has CDR1 SGDLS and CDR2 YYNGEE. CDR3: CASSERTGTEAFF. The CDR3 DNA sequence: TGTGCCAGCAGCGAAAGGACCGGGACAGAAGCTTTCTTT.

This rearrangement joins TRBV6-5 to TRBJ1-1; D may be TRBD1 (5 bases). The CDR3 has 13 amino acids. Germline-derived CDR1 and CDR2 are MNHEY and SVGAGI. V was pared by 2 bases and J by 5 bases, with 9 bases between. The CDR3 sequence: CASSYGATTEAFF. The CDR3 DNA follows: TGTGCCAGCAGTTACGGGGCTACGACTGAAGCTTTCTTT.

The chain couples TRBV28 to TRBJ1-4; 10 bases are shared with TRBD1. The CDR3 is 15 amino acids. Germline V lookup: CDR1 MDHEN, CDR2 SYDVKM. J lost 4 bases, V lost 5 bases, and 4 bases had no gene match. As DNA, the CDR3 is TGTGCCAGCAGTCCGGGACAGGGGTTTAATGAAAAACTGTTTTTT. Its translation: CASSPGQGFNEKLFF. Using reference TRBV28 and TRBJ1-4 for the parts outside the CDR3, the full variable domain is DVKVTQSSRYLVKRTGEKVFLECVQDMDHENMFWYRQDPGLGLRLIYFSYDVKMKEKGDIPEGYSVSREKKERFSLILESASTNQTSMYLCASSPGQGFNEKLFFGSGTQLSVL.

The V and J genes are TRBV27 and TRBJ1-1; no reliable D call. Trimming removed 1 base at V and 1 base at J, with 7 bases between. The CDR3 covers 14 residues. Per the germline V gene, CDR1 is MNHEY and CDR2 is SMNVEV (reference sequence). CDR3 in amino acids: CASSLFRGNTEAFF. In DNA, the CDR3 is TGTGCCAGCAGTTTATTTCGGGGGAACACTGAAGCTTTCTTT.

In this sample, this clone turned up once. V and J are TRBV10-3 and TRBJ1-3, with D uncertain. CDR3 length: 11 amino acids. Trimming left V 8 bases short and J 4 bases short, with 6 bases between. Germline V gene sequence: CDR1 ENHRY, CDR2 SYGVKD. CDR3 amino acids: CAIGGGNTIYF. The CDR3, as DNA: TGTGCCATCGGTGGAGGAAACACCATATATTTT.

The chain carries TRBV10-3 and TRBJ1-2; D call uncertain. Germline CDR1 and CDR2: ENHRY and SYGVKD. The CDR3 has 12 residues. V dropped 2 bases and J dropped 2 bases, with 3 bases sitting between them. This CDR3 reads CAISEGNYGYTF. CDR3 coding DNA: TGTGCCATCAGTGAGGGCAACTATGGCTACACCTTC.

CDR3 nucleotides: TGTGCCAGCAGTTCCTATGTCTCTGGAAACACCATATATTTT. Translating it yields CASSSYVSGNTIYF. This chain connects TRBV27 to TRBJ1-3; D unclear. V gave up 4 bases and J gave up 0 bases, with 7 bases separating them. The CDR3 runs 14 residues. The germline V gene has CDR1 MNHEY and CDR2 SMNVEV (reference sequence).

The genes are TRBV11-1 and TRBJ2-7; tentative D call: TRBD1 (5 bases). The V gene lost 1 base and the J gene lost 2 bases, with 15 bases spanning the gap. CDR3 length equals 16 residues. CDR1 SGHAT and CDR2 FQDESV come from the germline V gene (reference sequence). DNA for the CDR3: TGTGCCAGCAGCTTAGGGGGCGCGTCAAGACCCTACGAGCAGTACTTC. It is translated as CASSLGGASRPYEQYF.

V gene TRBV2 combines with J gene TRBJ1-6, with 9 bases aligning to TRBD1. The CDR3 is made up of 17 amino acids. The V gene end was trimmed by 8 bases and the J gene end by 6 bases; junction bases not matched to a gene: 14. Germline V gene data show CDR1 as SNHLY and CDR2 as FYNNEI. CDR3 sequence: CASGGDRDRDTNSPLHF. CDR3 nucleotide sequence: TGTGCCAGCGGAGGGGACAGGGACCGGGATACTAATTCACCCCTCCACTTT.

V is TRBV6-1 and J is TRBJ1-1, with D hard to call. V lost 5 bases and J 3 bases, leaving 7 bases between the germline ends. CDR1 is MNHNS, CDR2 SASEGT, per germline. The CDR3 covers 12 residues. The CDR3 region is CASSKVDTEAFF. CDR3 coding DNA: TGTGCCAGCAGTAAGGTGGACACTGAAGCTTTCTTT.

The chain has TRBV4-1 and TRBJ2-1, with D perhaps being TRBD1 or TRBD2 (6 bases each). Looked up from germline, CDR1 is MGHRA and CDR2 is YSYEKL. Between the trimmed V and J ends, which lost 2 bases and 4 bases, there was a span of 18 bases. The length of the CDR3 is 17 residues. This CDR3 is CASSQSLAAGAYNEQFF. In DNA, the CDR3 is TGCGCCAGCAGCCAATCTTTAGCGGCAGGGGCTTACAATGAGCAGTTCTTC.